This T cell receptor (beta chain) was sequenced for a study of T-cell reconstitution after alpha-beta-depleted transplantation in children. Unique molecular identifiers were incorporated during preparation of the TCRbeta library. Each CDR3 protein gets one entry after TCRdb re-called the PCR reads with MiXCR. Of some 500,000 distinct CDR3 sequences listed, about 31% are singletons. This CDR3 comprises 15 residues. The germline V gene encodes CDR1 MNHEY and CDR2 SVGEGT. Trimming shortened V by 0 bases and J by 9 bases, and 15 bases separated the two germline ends. This TCR was recovered from a human donor who donated a stem cell graft to a child with aplastic anemia. The J gene is TRBJ2-1, the V gene TRBV6-2 or TRBV6-3; D unclear. The material was PBMCs from the stem cell graft donor, obtained from the stem cell graft. CDR3 sequence (DNA): TGTGCCAGCAGTTACTCGATGAGGAGATCGAGTGAGCAGTTCTTC. Protein: CASSYSMRRSSEQFF.